This TCR beta chain emerged from a study of CD8 T cells in ankylosing spondylitis. Many counts were recorded for this clonotype. Its antigen is not identified. Overall study results and limits: Disease-linked clones were CD8+ and relatively rare in peripheral blood. Several highly homologous variants made up a TCR beta motif that seemed to typify ankylosing spondylitis blood.

The CDR3 length is 12 residues. V was cut by 6 bases and J by 6 bases, with 12 bases left in between. Germline V gene data show CDR1 as MDHEN and CDR2 as SYDVKM. TCRdb reprocessed the 5' RACE reads via MiXCR and lists one record per CDR3 protein. The sample contains about 200,000 distinct CDR3 sequences, around 25% of which appear only once. The clonotype originates from a male donor with ankylosing spondylitis or in good health (not recorded which). V usage is TRBV28 and J usage is TRBJ2-7; D perhaps matches TRBD1 (6 bases). The sequencing input was blood, either unsorted or a sorted T cell fraction (not recorded which). Here the CDR3 DNA reads TGTGCCAGCAGAGATACAGGGACCGAGCAGTACTTC. Residues: CASRDTGTEQYF.